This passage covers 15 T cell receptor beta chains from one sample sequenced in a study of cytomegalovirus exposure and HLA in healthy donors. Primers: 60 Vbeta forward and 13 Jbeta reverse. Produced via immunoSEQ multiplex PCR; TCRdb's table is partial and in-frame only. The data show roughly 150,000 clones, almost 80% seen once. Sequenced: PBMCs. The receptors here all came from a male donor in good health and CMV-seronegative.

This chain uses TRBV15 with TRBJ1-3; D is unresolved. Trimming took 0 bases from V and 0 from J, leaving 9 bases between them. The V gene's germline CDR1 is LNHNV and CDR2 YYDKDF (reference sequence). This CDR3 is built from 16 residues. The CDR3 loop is CATSRDLGSSGNTIYF. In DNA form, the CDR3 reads TGTGCCACCAGCAGAGATCTGGGGAGCTCTGGAAACACCATATATTTT.

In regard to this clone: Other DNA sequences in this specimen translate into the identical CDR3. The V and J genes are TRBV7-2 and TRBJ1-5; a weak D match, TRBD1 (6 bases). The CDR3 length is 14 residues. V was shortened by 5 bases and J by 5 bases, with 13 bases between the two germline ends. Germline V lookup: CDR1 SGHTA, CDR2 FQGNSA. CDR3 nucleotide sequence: TGTGCCAGCAGCCTAACCGCAGGGGATCAGCCCCAGCATTTT. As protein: CASSLTAGDQPQHF.

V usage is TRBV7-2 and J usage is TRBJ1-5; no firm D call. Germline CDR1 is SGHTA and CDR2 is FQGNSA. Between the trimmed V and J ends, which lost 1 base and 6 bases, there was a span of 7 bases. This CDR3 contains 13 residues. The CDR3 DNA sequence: TGTGCCAGCAGCTTAGAGGGAGGTCAGCCCCAGCATTTT. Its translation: CASSLEGGQPQHF.

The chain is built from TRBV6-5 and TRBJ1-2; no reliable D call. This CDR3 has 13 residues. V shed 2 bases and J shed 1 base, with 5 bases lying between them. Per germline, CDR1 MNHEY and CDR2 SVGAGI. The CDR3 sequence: CASSYEYNYGYTF. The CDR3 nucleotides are TGTGCCAGCAGTTACGAGTATAACTATGGCTACACCTTC.

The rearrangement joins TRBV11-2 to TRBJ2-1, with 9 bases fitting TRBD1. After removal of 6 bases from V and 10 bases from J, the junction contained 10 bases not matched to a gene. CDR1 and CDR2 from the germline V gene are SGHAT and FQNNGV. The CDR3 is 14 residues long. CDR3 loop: CASRTGTGLVEQFF. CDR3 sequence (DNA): TGTGCCAGCAGAACCGGGACAGGGTTGGTGGAGCAGTTCTTC.

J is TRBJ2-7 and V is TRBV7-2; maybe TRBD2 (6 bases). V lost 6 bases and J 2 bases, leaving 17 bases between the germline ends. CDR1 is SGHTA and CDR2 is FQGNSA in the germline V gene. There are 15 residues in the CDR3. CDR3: CASRPPGLITYEQYF. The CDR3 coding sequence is TGTGCCAGCAGACCGCCGGGACTCATAACCTACGAGCAGTACTTC.

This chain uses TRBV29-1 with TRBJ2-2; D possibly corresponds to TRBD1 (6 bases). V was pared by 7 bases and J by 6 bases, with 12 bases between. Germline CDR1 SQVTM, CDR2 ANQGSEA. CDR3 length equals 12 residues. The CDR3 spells CSARGGPGELFF. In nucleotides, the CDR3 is TGCAGCGCCCGAGGGGGACCCGGGGAGCTGTTTTTT.

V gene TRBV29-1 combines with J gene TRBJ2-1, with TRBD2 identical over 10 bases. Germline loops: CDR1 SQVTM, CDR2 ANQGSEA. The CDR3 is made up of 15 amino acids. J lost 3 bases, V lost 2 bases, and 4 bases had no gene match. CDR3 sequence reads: CSVESGLADYNEQFF. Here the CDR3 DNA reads TGCAGCGTTGAAAGTGGACTAGCGGACTACAATGAGCAGTTCTTC.

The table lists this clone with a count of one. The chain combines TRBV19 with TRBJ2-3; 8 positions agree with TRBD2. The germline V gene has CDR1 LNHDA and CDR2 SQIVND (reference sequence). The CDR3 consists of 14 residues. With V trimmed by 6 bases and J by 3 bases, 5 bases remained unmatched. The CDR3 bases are TGTGCCAGTAGCATGACTAGCGCGACAGATACGCAGTATTTT. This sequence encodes CASSMTSATDTQYF.

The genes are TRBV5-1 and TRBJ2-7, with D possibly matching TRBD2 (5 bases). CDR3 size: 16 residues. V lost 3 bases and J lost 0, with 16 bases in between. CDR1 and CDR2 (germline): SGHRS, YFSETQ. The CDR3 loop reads CASSSGMVAYSYEQYF. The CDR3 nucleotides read TGCGCCAGCAGCTCGGGGATGGTAGCGTACTCCTACGAGCAGTACTTC. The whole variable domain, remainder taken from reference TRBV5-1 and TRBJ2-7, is KAGVTQTPRYLIKTRGQQVTLSCSPISGHRSVSWYQQTPGQGLQFLFEYFSETQRNKGNFPGRFSGRQFSNSRSEMNVSTLELGDSALYLCASSSGMVAYSYEQYFGPGTRLTVT.

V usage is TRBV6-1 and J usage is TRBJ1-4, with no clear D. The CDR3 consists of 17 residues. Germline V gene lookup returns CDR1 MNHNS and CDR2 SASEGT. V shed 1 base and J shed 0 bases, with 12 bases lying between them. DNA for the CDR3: TGTGCCAGCAGTGAAGGGGAGGTTCATGCAACTAATGAAAAACTGTTTTTT. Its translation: CASSEGEVHATNEKLFF.

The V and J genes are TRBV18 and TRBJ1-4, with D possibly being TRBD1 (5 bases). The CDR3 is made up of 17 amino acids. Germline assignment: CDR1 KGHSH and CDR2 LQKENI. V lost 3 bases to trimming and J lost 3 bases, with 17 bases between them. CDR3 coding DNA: TGTGCCAGCTCACCCTACGAGCTGGGGCTTGCTAATGAAAAACTGTTTTTT. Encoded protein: CASSPYELGLANEKLFF.

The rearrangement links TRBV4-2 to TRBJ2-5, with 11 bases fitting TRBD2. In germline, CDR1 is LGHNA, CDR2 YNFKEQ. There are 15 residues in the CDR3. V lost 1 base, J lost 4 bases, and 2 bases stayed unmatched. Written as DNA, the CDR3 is TGTGCCAGCAGCCAAGTCGGGACTAGCGGAGAGACCCAGTACTTC. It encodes CASSQVGTSGETQYF.

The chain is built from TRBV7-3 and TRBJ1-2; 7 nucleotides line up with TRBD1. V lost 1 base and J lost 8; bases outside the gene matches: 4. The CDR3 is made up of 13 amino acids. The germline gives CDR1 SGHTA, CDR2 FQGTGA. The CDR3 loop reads CASSLIGGWGYTF. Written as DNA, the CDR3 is TGTGCCAGCAGCTTAATAGGGGGCTGGGGCTACACCTTC.

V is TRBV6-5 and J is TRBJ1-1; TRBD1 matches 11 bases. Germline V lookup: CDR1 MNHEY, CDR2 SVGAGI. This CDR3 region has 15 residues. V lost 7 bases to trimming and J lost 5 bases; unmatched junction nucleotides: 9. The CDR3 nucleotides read TGTGCCAGCATCGATGGACAGGGGGCATATACTGAAGCTTTCTTT. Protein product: CASIDGQGAYTEAFF.